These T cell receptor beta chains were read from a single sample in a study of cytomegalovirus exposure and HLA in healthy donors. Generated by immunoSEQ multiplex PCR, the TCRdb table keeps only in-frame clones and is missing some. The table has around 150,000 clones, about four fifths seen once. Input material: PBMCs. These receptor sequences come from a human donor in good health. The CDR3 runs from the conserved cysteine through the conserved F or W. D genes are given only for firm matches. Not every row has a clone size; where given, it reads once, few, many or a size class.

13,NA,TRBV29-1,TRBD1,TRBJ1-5,TGCAGCGGGTCGACAGGGAGTGATCAGCCCCAGCATTTT,CSGSTGSDQPQHF
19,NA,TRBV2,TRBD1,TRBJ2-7,TGTGCCAGCAGCGGACTTCGACAGGGGGTATGGACCATCAATTACGAGCAGTACTTC,CASSGLRQGVWTINYEQYF
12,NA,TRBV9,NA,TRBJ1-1,TGTGCCAGCAGCGTATTAAACAGTGAAGCTTTCTTT,CASSVLNSEAFF
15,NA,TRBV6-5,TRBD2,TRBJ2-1,TGTGCCAGCAGTTACTGGGCTAGCGGGAGCTATGAGCAGTTCTTC,CASSYWASGSYEQFF
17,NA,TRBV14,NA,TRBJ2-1,TGTGCCAGCAGCCAAGAGATACGGTTGGCGGCCTTGAATGAGCAGTTCTTC,CASSQEIRLAALNEQFF
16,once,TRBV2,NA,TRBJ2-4,TGTGCCAGCAGTGACCCCGGGGTATTAGCCAAAAACATTCAGTACTTC,CASSDPGVLAKNIQYF
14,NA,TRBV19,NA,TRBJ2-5,TGTGCCAGTAGTATAGGACAGTCAAAAGAGACCCAGTACTTC,CASSIGQSKETQYF
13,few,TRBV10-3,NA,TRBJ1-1,TGTGCCATCAGTGATAGGAGGACAGTTGAAGCTTTCTTT,CAISDRRTVEAFF
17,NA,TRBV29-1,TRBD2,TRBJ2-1,TGCAGCGTTGAAGGTCTGACTAGCGGGAGAGCCTACAATGAGCAGTTCTTC,CSVEGLTSGRAYNEQFF
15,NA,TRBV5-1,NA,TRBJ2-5,TGCGCCAGCAGCCCATTAGGGGGAAGCCAAGAGACCCAGTACTTC,CASSPLGGSQETQYF
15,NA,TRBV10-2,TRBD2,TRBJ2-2,TGCGCCAGCAGAGGAGGGAGGGGATTTACCGGGGAGCTGTTTTTT,CASRGGRGFTGELFF
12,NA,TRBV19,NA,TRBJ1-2,TGTGCCAGTAGTATTGCAGGGAACGGCTACACCTTC,CASSIAGNGYTF
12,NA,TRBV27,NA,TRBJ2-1,TGTGCCAGCAGGACCGGGGTGGCCGATCCGTTCTTC,CASRTGVADPFF
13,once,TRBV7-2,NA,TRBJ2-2,TGTGCCAGCAGCTCCCGGGTCACCGGGGAGCTGTTTTTT,CASSSRVTGELFF
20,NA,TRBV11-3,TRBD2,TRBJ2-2,TGTGCCAGCAGCTTAGATGGCGATCCCGGTTTAGCGGGACACACCGGGGAGCTGTTTTTT,CASSLDGDPGLAGHTGELFF
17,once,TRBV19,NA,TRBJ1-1,TGTGCCAGTACCCGGTGGGACGGGACTTCCATGAACACTGAAGCTTTCTTT,CASTRWDGTSMNTEAFF
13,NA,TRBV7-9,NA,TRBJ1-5,TGTGCCAGCAGCTTAAACTTCAATCAGCCCCAGCATTTT,CASSLNFNQPQHF